One TCR beta chain is described in this entry. The record originates from a study of OX40 agonist ivuxolimab in advanced cancers. TCRdb keeps only in-frame clones here, not all; method: immunoSEQ multiplex PCR. Among approximately 28,000 clones listed, approximately 80% were seen once. This CDR3 contains 11 residues. V gave up 2 bases and J gave up 7 bases, with 2 bases separating them. Germline loops: CDR1 MNHEY, CDR2 SVGAGI. The TCR sequence derives from an adult with an advanced solid tumor such as melanoma, head and neck, liver or kidney cancer. This material consisted of CD4+ or CD8+ T cells sorted from blood, taken in a trial of the OX40 agonist ivuxolimab. The V and J genes are TRBV6-5 and TRBJ2-2, with D hard to call. CDR3 sequence reads: CASSYRGELFF. CDR3 in DNA: TGTGCCAGCAGTTACCGCGGGGAGCTGTTTTTT.